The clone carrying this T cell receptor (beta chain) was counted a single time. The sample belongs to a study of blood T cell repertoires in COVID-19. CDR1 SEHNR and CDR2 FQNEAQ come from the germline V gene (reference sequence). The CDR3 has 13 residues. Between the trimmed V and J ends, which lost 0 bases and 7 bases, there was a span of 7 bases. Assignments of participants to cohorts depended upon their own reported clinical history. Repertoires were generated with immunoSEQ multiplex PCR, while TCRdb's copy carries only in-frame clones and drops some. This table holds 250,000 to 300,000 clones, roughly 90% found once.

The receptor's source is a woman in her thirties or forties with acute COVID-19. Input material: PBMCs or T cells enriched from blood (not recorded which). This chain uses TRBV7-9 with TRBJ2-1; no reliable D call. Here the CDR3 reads CASSLAPFNEQFF. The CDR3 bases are TGTGCCAGCAGCTTAGCCCCGTTTAATGAGCAGTTCTTC.